This passage covers 31 T cell receptor beta chains from one sample sequenced in a study of regulatory T cells in long-lasting Graves disease. Relying on iRepertoire HTBI primers and Arm-PCR of CDR3 regions, the team built TCR beta libraries. MiXCR, run by TCRdb on the multiplex PCR reads, gives a single entry per CDR3 protein. The sample holds roughly 420,000 distinct CDR3 sequences, 13% to 15% seen once. Time point in this sample: newly diagnosed GD, antithyroid drugs for less than 3 months. RNA from PBMCs was the source of the TCR library. These data were also filed under a second study, of T cells in Graves' hyperthyroidism and ophthalmopathy.

Specimen: peripheral blood mononuclear cells (PBMCs), collected at new diagnosis, from a patient treated with antithyroid drugs. These receptors were obtained from a woman aged 50 to 60 with Graves disease.

This clonotype was seen only a few times. The V call is TRBV2, the J call TRBJ1-1; 7 bases are a match to TRBD1. From germline, CDR1 is SNHLY and CDR2 FYNNEI. V dropped 6 bases and J dropped 2; count of bases not matched to a gene: 6. The CDR3 runs 14 residues. The CDR3 DNA follows: TGTGCCAGCAGGGAGACAGGGATAAACACTGAAGCTTTCTTT. Protein sequence: CASRETGINTEAFF.

The sample holds many counts of this clonotype. The gene calls are TRBV2 and TRBJ2-5; TRBD1 or TRBD2 may be the D gene (5 bases each). Germline CDR1 and CDR2: SNHLY and FYNNEI. The CDR3 has 12 residues. Trimming cost V 6 bases and J 0 bases, with 5 bases left between them. Here the CDR3 DNA reads TGTGCCAGCAGGGGGGACCAAGAGACCCAGTACTTC. This gives the protein CASRGDQETQYF.

The chain recombines TRBV12-3 or TRBV12-4 with TRBJ2-1; TRBD2 matches at 14 bases. There are 17 residues in the CDR3. Trimming cost V 3 bases and J 8 bases; bases outside gene matches: 9. CDR3 DNA sequence: TGTGCCAGCAGTTTCTGGGGGACTAGCGGGAGAGCCCATGAGCAGTTCTTC. Translated, it gives CASSFWGTSGRAHEQFF.

The table lists this clonotype with many counts. This CDR3 is CASSQDGAGNTIYF. For the CDR3, the DNA is TGTGCCAGCAGCCAGGACGGAGCTGGAAACACCATATATTTT. The V gene is TRBV28, the J gene TRBJ1-3; D is undetermined. V shed 6 bases and J shed 2 bases, with 11 bases lying between them. The CDR3 is 14 amino acids. Germline assignment: CDR1 MDHEN and CDR2 SYDVKM.

This clonotype was seen many times. V is TRBV3-1 and J is TRBJ2-7; possibly TRBD1 or TRBD2 for D (5 bases each). The CDR3 covers 17 residues. The V gene's germline CDR1 is LGHDT and CDR2 YNNKEL (reference sequence). V lost 0 bases, J lost 1 base, and 16 bases lay in between. The CDR3 sequence: CASSQERGSGRSYEQYF. Here the CDR3 DNA reads TGTGCCAGCAGCCAAGAAAGGGGAAGCGGCAGATCCTACGAGCAGTACTTC.

Only a few counts were recorded for this clonotype. This rearrangement joins TRBV6-5 to TRBJ1-1; a weak D match, TRBD1 (5 bases). This CDR3 region has 14 residues. V was clipped by 1 base and J by 2 bases, with 8 bases between them. Germline assignment: CDR1 MNHEY and CDR2 SVGAGI. CDR3 bases: TGTGCCAGCAGTTACTGGGGCATCAACACTGAAGCTTTCTTT. This sequence encodes CASSYWGINTEAFF.

This clonotype has at least ten counts. The chain recombines TRBV6-2 or TRBV6-3 with TRBJ2-7; TRBD1 matches 7 bases. V lost 7 bases, J lost 3 bases, and 6 bases stayed unmatched. The CDR3 consists of 13 residues. From germline, CDR1 is MNHEY and CDR2 SVGEGT. The CDR3 loop is CASTQGGIYEQYF. The DNA for the CDR3 is TGTGCCAGCACCCAAGGGGGCATCTACGAGCAGTACTTC.

This clonotype was seen many times. This chain uses TRBV11-1 with TRBJ2-5; D ambiguous. CDR1 is SGHAT, CDR2 FQDESV, per germline (reference sequence). V was clipped by 0 bases and J by 4 bases, with 15 bases between them. The CDR3 has 16 amino acids. CDR3 coding DNA: TGTGCCAGCAGCTTAGCGCTGGGGAACCCAGGAGAGACCCAGTACTTC. Protein sequence: CASSLALGNPGETQYF.

V is TRBV5-1 and J is TRBJ2-1; 7 bases map to TRBD1. V dropped 4 bases and J dropped 0; count of bases not matched to a gene: 4. This CDR3 has 15 amino acids. In germline, CDR1 is SGHRS, CDR2 YFSETQ. The CDR3 loop is CASSGRDSSYNEQFF. CDR3 DNA sequence: TGCGCCAGCAGCGGCCGGGACAGCTCCTACAATGAGCAGTTCTTC. The variable domain in full, with the rest retrieved from reference TRBV5-1 and TRBJ2-1, is KAGVTQTPRYLIKTRGQQVTLSCSPISGHRSVSWYQQTPGQGLQFLFEYFSETQRNKGNFPGRFSGRQFSNSRSEMNVSTLELGDSALYLCASSGRDSSYNEQFFGPGTRLTVL.

The chain combines TRBV5-8 with TRBJ2-2, with 7 bases identical to TRBD2. CDR1 is SGHTS and CDR2 is YDEGEE in the germline V gene. The CDR3 loop spans 16 amino acids. V lost 5 bases and J lost 0; bases outside the gene matches: 7. CDR3 DNA sequence: TGTGCCAGCAGAACTCCGGGACTACCGAACACCGGGGAGCTGTTTTTT. Translating gives CASRTPGLPNTGELFF.

This clonotype was seen only a few times. The chain combines TRBV13 with TRBJ2-7; 9 bases line up with TRBD1. This CDR3 is 13 amino acids long. Germline V gives CDR1 PRHDT, CDR2 FYEKMQ (reference sequence). Germline trimming cut 8 bases from V and 6 bases from J; bases unmatched to any gene: 8. The CDR3 region is CASGNTGGGEQYF. In nucleotides, the CDR3 is TGTGCCAGCGGCAATACAGGGGGCGGCGAGCAGTACTTC. The variable domain in full, with the rest retrieved from reference TRBV13 and TRBJ2-7, is AAGVIQSPRHLIKEKRETATLKCYPIPRHDTVYWYQQGPGQDPQFLISFYEKMQSDKGSIPDRFSAQQFSDYHSELNMSSLELGDSALYFCASGNTGGGEQYFGPGTRLTVT.

This clonotype came up many times. CDR3 sequence: CASSQDRASPQYF. CDR3 sequence (DNA): TGTGCCAGCAGCCAAGATCGGGCGAGTCCGCAGTATTTT. The chain joins TRBV3-1 to TRBJ2-3; no clear D gene. Germline loops: CDR1 LGHDT, CDR2 YNNKEL (reference sequence). V was cut by 0 bases and J by 10 bases, with 11 bases left in between. The CDR3 is 13 amino acids.

This clonotype was observed at least ten times. The rearrangement uses TRBV5-4 and TRBJ2-5, with 7 bases matching TRBD2. The trim removed 4 bases at V and 5 bases at J, leaving 11 bases unmatched. Germline V gene data show CDR1 as SGHNT and CDR2 as YYREEE (reference sequence). The CDR3 has 15 residues. CDR3 sequence: CASSPRLASQETQYF. The CDR3 DNA reads TGTGCCAGCAGCCCTAGACTAGCCTCTCAGGAGACCCAGTACTTC.

There are many counts of this clonotype. A junction boundary mismatches the germline segment, possibly from a read error. CDR3 bases: TGTGCCAGCAGCTTATCAAGCACCGGGGAGCTGTTTTTT. It specifies CASSLSSTGELFF. This chain uses TRBV27 with TRBJ2-2; D is ambiguous. The germline V gene encodes CDR1 MNHEY and CDR2 SMNVEV (reference sequence). The CDR3 is 13 residues long.

The chain has TRBV6-4 and TRBJ2-1; 16 nucleotides line up with TRBD2. Germline CDR1 reads MRHNA; CDR2 reads SNTAGT. The CDR3 has 17 residues. J was trimmed by 12 bases and V by 5 bases; bases with no gene match: 13. The CDR3: CASSLGLAGGSPLGQFF. CDR3 nucleotide sequence: TGTGCCAGCAGTCTGGGACTAGCGGGAGGGTCCCCTCTGGGGCAGTTCTTC.

V is TRBV30 and J is TRBJ2-7; D is perhaps TRBD1 (6 bases). The CDR3 contains 15 residues. Germline V CDR1 and CDR2: GTSNPN, SVGIG (reference sequence). Trimming cost V 5 bases and J 9 bases, with 26 bases left between them. CDR3 DNA sequence: TGTGCCTGGGACCTCACCGGTGGACAGATAACGGGGCAGTACTTC. Protein: CAWDLTGGQITGQYF. Combining the CDR3 with reference TRBV30 and TRBJ2-7 gives the whole variable domain SQTIHQWPATLVQPVGSPLSLECTVEGTSNPNLYWYRQAAGRGLQLLFYSVGIGQISSEVPQNLSASRPQDRQFILSSKKLLLSDSGFYLCAWDLTGGQITGQYFGPGTRLTVT.

This clonotype has at least ten counts. J is TRBJ2-5 and V is TRBV2; maybe TRBD2 (6 bases). Trimming left V 3 bases short and J 2 bases short, with 19 bases between. Germline V gives CDR1 SNHLY, CDR2 FYNNEI. This CDR3 has 17 amino acids. The CDR3 sequence is CASSDEAWAGNQETQYF. CDR3 in DNA: TGTGCCAGCAGTGATGAGGCCTGGGCGGGAAATCAAGAGACCCAGTACTTC.

This clonotype came up many times. The rearrangement uses TRBV12-3 or TRBV12-4 and TRBJ2-1, with D maybe TRBD2 (6 bases). The CDR3 has 17 residues. Trimming shortened V by 10 bases and J by 0 bases, and 22 bases separated the two germline ends. As DNA, the CDR3 is TGTGCCACCACGGGGCGCCGGGGGACCCTCTCCTACAATGAGCAGTTCTTC. Protein sequence: CATTGRRGTLSYNEQFF.

V is TRBV12-5 and J is TRBJ2-7; 9 bases line up with TRBD1. CDR1 is LGHNT and CDR2 is FRNRAP in the germline V gene. Losses at the gene ends were 4 bases for V and 6 bases for J; bases not matched to a gene: 10. CDR3 length equals 15 residues. CDR3 coding DNA: TGTGCTAGTGGTTCCCCGGGACAGGGTATATTCGAGCAGTACTTC. As protein: CASGSPGQGIFEQYF.

The chain combines TRBV18 with TRBJ1-3; 8 positions agree with TRBD1. V lost 3 bases, J lost 3 bases, and 7 bases stayed unmatched. The CDR3 has 16 residues. Per germline, CDR1 KGHSH and CDR2 LQKENI. The CDR3 reads CASSPDRGYLGNTIYF. The CDR3 DNA follows: TGTGCCAGCTCACCCGACAGGGGCTACCTTGGAAACACCATATATTTT.

In its sample, this clonotype was seen many times. DNA for the CDR3: TGTGCCAGCAGTGAAATGATGCGGGATACGCAGTATTTT. Translated, it gives CASSEMMRDTQYF. The gene calls are TRBV2 and TRBJ2-3; D not resolved. The ends were cut back, 2 bases at V and 6 bases at J, with 9 bases in the middle. The CDR3 totals 13 residues. Germline V gives CDR1 SNHLY, CDR2 FYNNEI.

The V call is TRBV12-3 or TRBV12-4, the J call TRBJ1-6; perhaps TRBD1 as D (5 bases). The length of the CDR3 is 16 residues. The V gene lost 5 bases and the J gene lost 5 bases, with 16 bases spanning the gap. CDR3 in amino acids: CASSRLTGRDNSPLHF. The CDR3 DNA is TGTGCCAGCAGTCGTCTCACGGGACGGGATAATTCACCCCTCCACTTT.

The chain links TRBV19 to TRBJ2-5; TRBD2 agrees at 9 bases. Looked up from germline, CDR1 is LNHDA and CDR2 is SQIVND (reference sequence). V shed 6 bases, J shed 5 bases, and the junction held 16 bases outside the gene matches. This CDR3 is 17 amino acids long. The CDR3 here is CASSHLAGGGGGETQYF. CDR3 nucleotides: TGTGCCAGTAGCCACTTGGCGGGTGGCGGGGGGGGGGAGACCCAGTACTTC.

In this sample, this clonotype turned up a few times. The V call is TRBV28, the J call TRBJ2-7; possibly TRBD1 for D (6 bases). The CDR3 length is 14 residues. The germline V gene has CDR1 MDHEN and CDR2 SYDVKM. The V end lost 2 bases, the J end lost 2 bases, and 10 bases lay between the germline ends. The DNA for the CDR3 is TGTGCCAGCAGTTTACCCAGGGGTACCTACGAGCAGTACTTC. Translated, it gives CASSLPRGTYEQYF.

The V and J genes are TRBV4-2 and TRBJ1-4; D may be TRBD1 (5 bases). CDR1 is LGHNA and CDR2 is YNFKEQ in the germline V gene. The V end lost 4 bases, the J end lost 0 bases, and 15 bases lay between the germline ends. The CDR3 runs to 17 residues. This CDR3 is CASSPSVGGPTNEKLFF. CDR3 nucleotides: TGTGCCAGCAGCCCCTCGGTGGGGGGTCCAACTAATGAAAAACTGTTTTTT.

This clonotype was detected only a few times. V usage is TRBV6-1 and J usage is TRBJ1-4; D gene ambiguous. Looked up from germline, CDR1 is MNHNS and CDR2 is SASEGT. V dropped 7 bases and J dropped 0 bases, with 9 bases sitting between them. This CDR3 has 14 residues. CDR3 residues: CASTSYATNEKLFF. CDR3 in DNA: TGTGCCAGCACCAGCTATGCAACTAATGAAAAACTGTTTTTT.

This clonotype was picked up many times. The chain employs TRBV11-2 and TRBJ2-1, with 7 bases aligning to TRBD1. Germline values: CDR1 SGHAT, CDR2 FQNNGV. This CDR3 is built from 14 residues. The junction had 3 bases not matched to a gene; V was cut back by 1 base and J by 6 bases. CDR3 DNA sequence: TGTGCCAGCAGCTTAGGAGGGGGCTTCAATGAGCAGTTCTTC. It is translated as CASSLGGGFNEQFF.

About this clonotype itself: Mismatch with germline at one junction end may stem from a read error. This chain uses TRBV27 with TRBJ2-1; 12 bases agree with TRBD1. The CDR3 length is 14 residues. CDR1 MNHEY and CDR2 SMNVEV come from the germline V gene (reference sequence). The CDR3 bases are TGTGCCAGCAGTGGGACAGGGGGCTTCGAGACCCAGCACTTC. Translating it yields CASSGTGGFETQHF.

Turning to this clonotype: Just one base apart from a much larger clone, this may be a read error. The V and J genes are TRBV5-1 and TRBJ2-2; 9 nucleotides match TRBD2. V shed 4 bases and J 4 bases; nucleotides not matched to a gene: 5. This CDR3 region has 15 residues. Germline V gene sequence: CDR1 SGHRS, CDR2 YFSETQ. CDR3 loop: CASSRLAVSTGELFF. In DNA form, the CDR3 reads TGCGCCAGCAGCCGACTAGCGGTTAGCACCGGGGAGCTGTTTTTT.

This sequence joins TRBV29-1 and TRBJ2-2; 12 bases fit TRBD1. V was clipped by 6 bases and J by 6 bases; unmatched bases: 11. CDR3 size: 16 residues. Per the germline V gene, CDR1 is SQVTM and CDR2 is ANQGSEA. Here the CDR3 reads CSVMAPGQGAPGELFF. CDR3 nucleotide sequence: TGCAGCGTCATGGCCCCGGGACAGGGGGCTCCCGGGGAGCTGTTTTTT.

V usage is TRBV18 and J usage is TRBJ1-4, with D possibly TRBD1 on 6 matching bases. Trimming took 1 base from V and 4 from J, leaving 16 bases between them. Germline V gene data show CDR1 as KGHSH and CDR2 as LQKENI. This CDR3 contains 17 residues. The CDR3 nucleotides are TGTGCCAGCTCACCACATAGACCTCGGGGGCTTAATGAAAAACTGTTTTTT. The encoded protein is CASSPHRPRGLNEKLFF.